This record concerns one T cell receptor (beta chain) sequence. The data were taken from a study of blood T cell repertoires in COVID-19. Study-wide background: COVID-19 samples collected from the United States, Italy and Spain covered acute and convalescent phases. From T cells, B-cell-depleted T cells, or PBMCs came the material, which was cDNA or gDNA.

Cohort 3 recovery required two negative PCRs, clearance, or symptom resolution. Sequenced by immunoSEQ multiplex PCR; TCRdb stores in-frame clones only, minus some. The sample yields under 200,000 clones, approximately 90% seen once. The sequencing input was PBMCs or T cells enriched from blood (not recorded which). The TCR was taken from a woman in her 50s who had recovered from COVID-19.

The CDR3 loop reads CASSLGQGQEGRGYTF. For the CDR3, the DNA is TGCGCCAGCAGCTTGGGACAGGGGCAGGAAGGACGTGGCTACACCTTC. The chain joins TRBV5-1 to TRBJ1-2; TRBD1 matches at 8 bases. Germline V CDR1 and CDR2: SGHRS, YFSETQ. CDR3 length: 16 amino acids. V lost 0 bases and J lost 7; bases outside the gene matches: 11.